The entry that follows covers one TCR beta chain sequence. Its antigen remains unknown. With 60 Vbeta and 13 Jbeta primers, the PCR was carried out. Profiling relied on immunoSEQ multiplex PCR, and the TCRdb table lists in-frame clones only, not all of them. The sample lists 120,000 to 150,000 clones, around 67% occurring once. Healthy bone marrow donors made up the donors. The sample is drawn from a study of cytomegalovirus exposure and HLA in healthy donors. The study, taken as a whole, reports: Highly shared variants forming one cluster were likely a sequencing artifact. A few CMV-associated chains proved CMV antigen-specific in vitro.

Germline V gene lookup returns CDR1 MNHEY and CDR2 SMNVEV (reference sequence). The CDR3 totals 15 residues. V was clipped by 6 bases and J by 0 bases; unmatched bases: 3. The sequenced sample consisted of PBMCs. This receptor was taken from a woman younger than 30 in good health and CMV-seronegative. The chain employs TRBV27 and TRBJ1-3; 9 bases fit TRBD1. The CDR3 reads CASRTGGRSGNTIYF. CDR3 sequence (DNA): TGTGCCAGCAGAACAGGGGGCCGCTCTGGAAACACCATATATTTT.